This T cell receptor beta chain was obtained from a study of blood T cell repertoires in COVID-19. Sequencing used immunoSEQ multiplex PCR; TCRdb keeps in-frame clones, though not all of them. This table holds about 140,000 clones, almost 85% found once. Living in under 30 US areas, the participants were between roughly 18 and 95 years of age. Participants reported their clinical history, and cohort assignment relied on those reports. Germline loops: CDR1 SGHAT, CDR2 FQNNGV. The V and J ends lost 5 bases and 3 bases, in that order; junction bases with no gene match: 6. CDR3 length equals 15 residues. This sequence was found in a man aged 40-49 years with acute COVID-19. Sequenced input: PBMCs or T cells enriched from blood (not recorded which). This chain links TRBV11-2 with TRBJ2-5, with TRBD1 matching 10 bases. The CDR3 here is CASSPGTGEEETQYF. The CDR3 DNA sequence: TGTGCCAGCAGCCCCGGGACAGGGGAGGAAGAGACCCAGTACTTC.